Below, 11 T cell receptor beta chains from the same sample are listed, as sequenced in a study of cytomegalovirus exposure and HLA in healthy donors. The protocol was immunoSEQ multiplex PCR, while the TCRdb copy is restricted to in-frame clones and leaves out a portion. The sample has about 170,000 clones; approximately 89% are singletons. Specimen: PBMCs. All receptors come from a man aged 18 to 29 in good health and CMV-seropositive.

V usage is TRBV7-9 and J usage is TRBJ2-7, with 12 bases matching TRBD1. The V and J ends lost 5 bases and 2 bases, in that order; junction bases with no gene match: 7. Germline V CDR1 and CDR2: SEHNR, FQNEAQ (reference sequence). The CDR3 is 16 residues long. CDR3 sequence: CASSPGQGAVTYEQYF. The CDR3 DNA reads TGTGCCAGCAGCCCGGGACAGGGGGCAGTTACCTACGAGCAGTACTTC.

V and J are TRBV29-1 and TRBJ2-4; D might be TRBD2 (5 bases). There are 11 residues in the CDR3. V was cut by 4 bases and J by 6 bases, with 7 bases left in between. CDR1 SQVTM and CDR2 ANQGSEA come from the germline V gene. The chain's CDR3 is CSVGLLNIQYF. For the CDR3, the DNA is TGCAGCGTTGGACTATTAAACATTCAGTACTTC.

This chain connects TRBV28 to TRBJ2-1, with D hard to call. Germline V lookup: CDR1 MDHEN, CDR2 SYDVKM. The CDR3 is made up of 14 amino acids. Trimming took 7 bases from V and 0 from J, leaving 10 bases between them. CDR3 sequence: CASIRSISYNEQFF. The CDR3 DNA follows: TGTGCCAGCATCAGATCCATCTCCTACAATGAGCAGTTCTTC.

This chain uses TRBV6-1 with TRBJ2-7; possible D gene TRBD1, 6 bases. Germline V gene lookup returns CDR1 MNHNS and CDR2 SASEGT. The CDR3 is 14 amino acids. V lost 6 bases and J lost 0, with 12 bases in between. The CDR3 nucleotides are TGTGCCAGCAGATCAGGGGTTACCTCCTACGAGCAGTACTTC. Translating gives CASRSGVTSYEQYF.

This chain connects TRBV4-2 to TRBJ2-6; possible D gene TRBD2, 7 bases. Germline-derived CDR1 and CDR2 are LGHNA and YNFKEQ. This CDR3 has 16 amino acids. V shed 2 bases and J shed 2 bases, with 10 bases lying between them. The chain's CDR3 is CASSQKGGAGANVLTF. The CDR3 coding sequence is TGTGCCAGCAGCCAAAAGGGGGGGGCTGGGGCCAACGTCCTGACTTTC.

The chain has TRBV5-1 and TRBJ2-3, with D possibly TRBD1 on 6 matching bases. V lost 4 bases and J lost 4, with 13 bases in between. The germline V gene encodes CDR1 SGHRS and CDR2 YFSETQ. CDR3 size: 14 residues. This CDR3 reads CASSPQGRADTQYF. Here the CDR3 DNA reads TGCGCCAGCAGCCCACAGGGTCGCGCAGATACGCAGTATTTT.

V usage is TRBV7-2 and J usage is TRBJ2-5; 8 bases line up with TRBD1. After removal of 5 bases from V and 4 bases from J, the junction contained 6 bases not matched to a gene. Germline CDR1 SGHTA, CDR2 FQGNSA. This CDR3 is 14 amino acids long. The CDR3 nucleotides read TGTGCCAGCAGCCGAGACAGGGGATCAGAGACCCAGTACTTC. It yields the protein CASSRDRGSETQYF. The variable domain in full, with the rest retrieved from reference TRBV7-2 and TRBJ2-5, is GAGVSQSPSNKVTEKGKDVELRCDPISGHTALYWYRQSLGQGLEFLIYFQGNSAPDKSGLPSDRFSAERTGGSVSTLTIQRTQQEDSAVYLCASSRDRGSETQYFGPGTRLLVL.

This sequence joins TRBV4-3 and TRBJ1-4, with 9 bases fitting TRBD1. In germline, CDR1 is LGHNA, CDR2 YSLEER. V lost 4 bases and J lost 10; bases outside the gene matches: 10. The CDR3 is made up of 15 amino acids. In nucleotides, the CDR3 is TGCGCCAGCAGCCCGGGACAGGGCTTCTACGGAAAACTGTTTTTT. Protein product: CASSPGQGFYGKLFF.

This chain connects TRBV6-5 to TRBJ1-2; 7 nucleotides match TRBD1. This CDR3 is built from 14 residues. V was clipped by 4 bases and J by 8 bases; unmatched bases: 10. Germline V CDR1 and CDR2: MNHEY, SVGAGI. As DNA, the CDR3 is TGTGCCAGCAGTTCCGGGACAGACGCAAAGGGCTACACCTTC. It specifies CASSSGTDAKGYTF.

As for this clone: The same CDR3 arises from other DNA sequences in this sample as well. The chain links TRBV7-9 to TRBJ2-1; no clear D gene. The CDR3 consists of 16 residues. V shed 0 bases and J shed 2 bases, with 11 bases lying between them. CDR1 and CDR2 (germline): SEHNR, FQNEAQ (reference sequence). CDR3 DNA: TGTGCCAGCAGCTTAGCGCTGGCAGGAACCTACAATGAGCAGTTCTTC. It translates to CASSLALAGTYNEQFF.

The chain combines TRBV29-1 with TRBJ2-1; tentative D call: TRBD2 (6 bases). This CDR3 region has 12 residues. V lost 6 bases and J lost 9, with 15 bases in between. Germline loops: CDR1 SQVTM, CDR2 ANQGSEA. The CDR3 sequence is CSVEAGRSEQFF. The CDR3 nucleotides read TGCAGCGTCGAGGCGGGAAGGAGTGAGCAGTTCTTC.